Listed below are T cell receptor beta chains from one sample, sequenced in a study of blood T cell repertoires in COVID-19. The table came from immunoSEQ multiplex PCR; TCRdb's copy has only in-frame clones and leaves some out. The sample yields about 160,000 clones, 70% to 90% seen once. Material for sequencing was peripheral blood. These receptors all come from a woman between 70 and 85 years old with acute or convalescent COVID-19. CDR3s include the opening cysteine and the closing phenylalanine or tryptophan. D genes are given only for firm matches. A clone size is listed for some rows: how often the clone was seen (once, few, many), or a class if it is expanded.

CDR3aa: CASSLSVSRNREPNTEAFF; CDR3nt: TGTGCCAGCAGCTTGTCGGTTAGTCGAAACAGGGAACCGAACACTGAAGCTTTCTTT; d_gene: NA; j_gene: TRBJ1-1; v_gene: TRBV7-9; abundance: NA
CDR3aa: CASSVVQENSPLHF; CDR3nt: TGTGCCAGCAGCGTAGTACAGGAAAATTCACCCCTCCACTTT; d_gene: NA; j_gene: TRBJ1-6; v_gene: TRBV9; abundance: NA
CDR3aa: CASSFVLAGGPANEQFF; CDR3nt: TGTGCCAGCAGCTTTGTCTTAGCGGGGGGGCCCGCCAATGAGCAGTTCTTC; d_gene: TRBD2; j_gene: TRBJ2-1; v_gene: TRBV7-2; abundance: NA
CDR3aa: CASSFDSRGVQPQHF; CDR3nt: TGTGCCAGCAGCTTCGACTCGCGGGGGGTACAGCCCCAGCATTTT; d_gene: NA; j_gene: TRBJ1-5; v_gene: TRBV7-2; abundance: NA
CDR3aa: CASRTGQGVGEQYF; CDR3nt: TGTGCCAGCAGAACGGGACAGGGAGTCGGCGAGCAGTACTTC; d_gene: TRBD1; j_gene: TRBJ2-7; v_gene: TRBV6-6; abundance: once
CDR3aa: CASSTMGGNSPLHF; CDR3nt: TGTGCCAGTAGTACCATGGGGGGTAATTCACCCCTCCACTTT; d_gene: NA; j_gene: TRBJ1-6; v_gene: TRBV19; abundance: NA
CDR3aa: CSASKTGNEQYF; CDR3nt: TGCAGTGCGAGTAAAACAGGGAACGAGCAGTACTTC; d_gene: NA; j_gene: TRBJ2-7; v_gene: TRBV20-1; abundance: NA
CDR3aa: CASSLEWGAGGEQYF; CDR3nt: TGCGCCAGCAGCTTGGAGTGGGGAGCAGGGGGCGAGCAGTACTTC; d_gene: TRBD1; j_gene: TRBJ2-7; v_gene: TRBV5-1; abundance: NA
CDR3aa: CASSPPEGQPQHF; CDR3nt: TGTGCCAGCAGCCCACCAGAGGGACAGCCCCAGCATTTT; d_gene: NA; j_gene: TRBJ1-5; v_gene: TRBV5-6; abundance: NA
CDR3aa: CASSDSRGANTEAFF; CDR3nt: TGTGCCAGCAGCGATTCCCGGGGGGCGAACACTGAAGCTTTCTTT; d_gene: NA; j_gene: TRBJ1-1; v_gene: TRBV7-2; abundance: once
CDR3aa: CASSQVQQGLGQYF; CDR3nt: TGCGCCAGCAGCCAAGTGCAACAGGGGCTTGGGCAGTACTTC; d_gene: TRBD1; j_gene: TRBJ2-7; v_gene: TRBV4-3; abundance: NA
CDR3aa: CASSLGDRGHGWNEQFF; CDR3nt: TGCGCCAGCAGCTTGGGGGACAGGGGGCACGGATGGAATGAGCAGTTCTTC; d_gene: TRBD1; j_gene: TRBJ2-1; v_gene: TRBV5-1; abundance: NA
CDR3aa: CAWTGPPAGGNTIYF; CDR3nt: TGTGCCTGGACGGGTCCTCCCGCGGGGGGAAACACCATATATTTT; d_gene: NA; j_gene: TRBJ1-3; v_gene: TRBV30; abundance: NA
CDR3aa: CASRPDRAEAFF; CDR3nt: TGTGCCAGCAGACCCGACAGGGCTGAAGCTTTCTTT; d_gene: TRBD1; j_gene: TRBJ1-1; v_gene: TRBV2; abundance: NA
CDR3aa: CASSTPKTGVNTEAFF; CDR3nt: TGCGCCAGCAGCACTCCCAAGACAGGGGTGAACACTGAAGCTTTCTTT; d_gene: TRBD1; j_gene: TRBJ1-1; v_gene: TRBV5-1; abundance: NA
CDR3aa: CASSLISSGANVLTF; CDR3nt: TGTGCCAGCAGCTTAATCAGCTCTGGGGCCAACGTCCTGACTTTC; d_gene: NA; j_gene: TRBJ2-6; v_gene: TRBV7-6; abundance: NA
CDR3aa: CASSYDRNYGYTF; CDR3nt: TGTGCCAGCAGTTACGACAGAAACTATGGCTACACCTTC; d_gene: NA; j_gene: TRBJ1-2; v_gene: TRBV6-5; abundance: once
CDR3aa: CASSPTGYIPSGGSSYEQYF; CDR3nt: TGTGCCAGCAGCCCCACCGGGTACATTCCTAGCGGGGGGTCCTCCTACGAGCAGTACTTC; d_gene: TRBD2; j_gene: TRBJ2-7; v_gene: TRBV6-6; abundance: NA
CDR3aa: CASSSGLAVPYEQYF; CDR3nt: TGCGCCAGCAGCTCAGGACTAGCGGTACCCTACGAGCAGTACTTC; d_gene: TRBD2; j_gene: TRBJ2-7; v_gene: TRBV5-1; abundance: NA
CDR3aa: CASSNTGTKLYEQYF; CDR3nt: TGTGCCAGCAGTAACACCGGGACAAAACTCTACGAGCAGTACTTC; d_gene: NA; j_gene: TRBJ2-7; v_gene: TRBV6-2/TRBV6-3; abundance: NA
CDR3aa: CSVPADYLDTQYF; CDR3nt: TGCAGCGTTCCGGCCGACTATTTAGATACGCAGTATTTT; d_gene: NA; j_gene: TRBJ2-3; v_gene: TRBV29-1; abundance: NA
CDR3aa: CASSLAGQSYEQYF; CDR3nt: TGTGCCAGCAGCTTAGCAGGACAGTCCTACGAGCAGTACTTC; d_gene: NA; j_gene: TRBJ2-7; v_gene: TRBV7-2; abundance: NA
CDR3aa: CASSPGQGTGELFF; CDR3nt: TGTGCCAGCTCACCGGGACAGGGAACCGGGGAGCTGTTTTTT; d_gene: TRBD1; j_gene: TRBJ2-2; v_gene: TRBV18; abundance: NA
CDR3aa: CASSQTGYNSPLHF; CDR3nt: TGTGCCAGCAGCCAAACAGGGTATAATTCACCCCTCCACTTT; d_gene: NA; j_gene: TRBJ1-6; v_gene: TRBV3-1/TRBV3-2; abundance: NA
CDR3aa: CASAADIQGSSYNEQFF; CDR3nt: TGTGCCAGCGCAGCCGACATCCAGGGTAGCTCCTACAATGAGCAGTTCTTC; d_gene: NA; j_gene: TRBJ2-1; v_gene: TRBV9; abundance: NA
CDR3aa: CASSQQQGANSPLHF; CDR3nt: TGCGCCAGCAGCCAACAACAGGGGGCCAATTCACCCCTCCACTTT; d_gene: TRBD1; j_gene: TRBJ1-6; v_gene: TRBV4-1; abundance: NA
CDR3aa: CASSPSQGSYEQYF; CDR3nt: TGTGCCAGCAGTCCATCCCAGGGCTCCTACGAGCAGTACTTC; d_gene: NA; j_gene: TRBJ2-7; v_gene: TRBV27; abundance: NA
CDR3aa: CASSSYQGGSTEAFF; CDR3nt: TGTGCCAGCAGTTCCTATCAGGGGGGCAGCACTGAAGCTTTCTTT; d_gene: TRBD1; j_gene: TRBJ1-1; v_gene: TRBV6-6; abundance: NA
CDR3aa: CASGRDRYNQPQHF; CDR3nt: TGTGCCAGCGGCAGAGACAGGTACAATCAGCCCCAGCATTTT; d_gene: NA; j_gene: TRBJ1-5; v_gene: TRBV27; abundance: few
CDR3aa: CASSVRQGADEQYF; CDR3nt: TGTGCCAGCAGCGTTCGACAGGGGGCGGACGAGCAGTACTTC; d_gene: TRBD1; j_gene: TRBJ2-7; v_gene: TRBV9; abundance: NA
CDR3aa: CASSEQTSGRGGEQFF; CDR3nt: TGTGCCAGCAGTGAACAGACTAGCGGGAGAGGTGGTGAGCAGTTCTTC; d_gene: TRBD2; j_gene: TRBJ2-1; v_gene: TRBV6-1; abundance: NA
CDR3aa: CASSQDPGTGGFIQYF; CDR3nt: TGCGCCAGCAGCCAAGATCCCGGGACAGGGGGCTTCATTCAGTACTTC; d_gene: TRBD1; j_gene: TRBJ2-4; v_gene: TRBV4-1; abundance: NA
CDR3aa: CASSQLSQVSGNTIYF; CDR3nt: TGTGCCAGCAGCCAACTCTCACAGGTCTCTGGAAACACCATATATTTT; d_gene: NA; j_gene: TRBJ1-3; v_gene: TRBV9; abundance: NA
CDR3aa: CASSPRQGSTEAFF; CDR3nt: TGCGCCAGCAGCCCACGACAGGGGAGCACTGAAGCTTTCTTT; d_gene: TRBD1; j_gene: TRBJ1-1; v_gene: TRBV4-1; abundance: NA
CDR3aa: CASSLAGGGTASENIQYF; CDR3nt: TGCGCCAGCAGCTTGGCGGGAGGAGGCACAGCGTCCGAAAACATTCAGTACTTC; d_gene: TRBD2; j_gene: TRBJ2-4; v_gene: TRBV5-1; abundance: NA
CDR3aa: CASSPQSGTQYF; CDR3nt: TGTGCCAGCAGCCCGCAATCGGGAACGCAGTATTTT; d_gene: NA; j_gene: TRBJ2-3; v_gene: TRBV3-1/TRBV3-2; abundance: NA
CDR3aa: CASTMGRGDGYTF; CDR3nt: TGTGCCAGTACCATGGGGAGGGGTGATGGCTACACCTTC; d_gene: NA; j_gene: TRBJ1-2; v_gene: TRBV19; abundance: NA
CDR3aa: CASSLEDRVTGNTIYF; CDR3nt: TGTGCCAGCAGCTTGGAGGACAGGGTAACTGGAAACACCATATATTTT; d_gene: TRBD1; j_gene: TRBJ1-3; v_gene: TRBV5-6; abundance: NA
CDR3aa: CASSQDSVGSGRLAIHTGELFF; CDR3nt: TGCGCCAGCAGCCAAGACAGCGTAGGTAGCGGGAGGCTCGCGATACACACCGGGGAGCTGTTTTTT; d_gene: TRBD2; j_gene: TRBJ2-2; v_gene: TRBV4-3; abundance: NA
CDR3aa: CASSELGHTGELFF; CDR3nt: TGTGCCAGCAGTGAACTGGGGCACACCGGGGAGCTGTTTTTT; d_gene: NA; j_gene: TRBJ2-2; v_gene: TRBV2; abundance: NA
CDR3aa: CASSPDSYSGNTIYF; CDR3nt: TGTGCCAGCAGCCCGGACAGCTACTCTGGAAACACCATATATTTT; d_gene: NA; j_gene: TRBJ1-3; v_gene: TRBV7-9; abundance: NA
CDR3aa: CASSPWGSSTEAFF; CDR3nt: TGTGCCAGCAGCCCCTGGGGCAGCTCAACTGAAGCTTTCTTT; d_gene: NA; j_gene: TRBJ1-1; v_gene: TRBV7-9; abundance: NA
CDR3aa: CASSELFLAGVNIGELFF; CDR3nt: TGCGCCAGCAGTGAGTTGTTTCTAGCGGGGGTTAATATCGGGGAGCTGTTTTTT; d_gene: TRBD2; j_gene: TRBJ2-2; v_gene: TRBV10-2; abundance: once
CDR3aa: CASSLEGQAYEQYF; CDR3nt: TGTGCCAGCAGCTTAGAGGGACAGGCCTACGAGCAGTACTTC; d_gene: TRBD1; j_gene: TRBJ2-7; v_gene: TRBV7-9; abundance: NA
CDR3aa: CASSLGRGNEQFF; CDR3nt: TGTGCCAGTAGTCTAGGCAGGGGCAATGAGCAGTTCTTC; d_gene: NA; j_gene: TRBJ2-1; v_gene: TRBV19; abundance: NA
CDR3aa: CAISEGGSRSYGYTF; CDR3nt: TGTGCCATCAGTGAGGGGGGGAGTCGTTCCTATGGCTACACCTTC; d_gene: NA; j_gene: TRBJ1-2; v_gene: TRBV10-3; abundance: NA
CDR3aa: CASSPRGSGNTIYF; CDR3nt: TGTGCCAGCTCACCAAGGGGCTCTGGAAACACCATATATTTT; d_gene: NA; j_gene: TRBJ1-3; v_gene: TRBV18; abundance: NA
CDR3aa: CASSEVGRGGQPQHF; CDR3nt: TGTGCCAGCAGTGAAGTGGGGCGCGGTGGGCAGCCCCAGCATTTT; d_gene: NA; j_gene: TRBJ1-5; v_gene: TRBV6-1; abundance: few
CDR3aa: CASSPGDSFYGYTF; CDR3nt: TGTGCCAGCAGCCCGGGGGACAGCTTTTATGGCTACACCTTC; d_gene: TRBD1; j_gene: TRBJ1-2; v_gene: TRBV3-1/TRBV3-2; abundance: once
CDR3aa: CASSYGTGGNYGYTF; CDR3nt: TGTGCCAGCAGTTACGGGACAGGGGGAAACTATGGCTACACCTTC; d_gene: TRBD1; j_gene: TRBJ1-2; v_gene: TRBV6-5; abundance: NA
CDR3aa: CASSTSSGNIQYF; CDR3nt: TGTGCCAGTAGTACCTCATCAGGAAACATTCAGTACTTC; d_gene: NA; j_gene: TRBJ2-4; v_gene: TRBV19; abundance: NA
CDR3aa: CASSEDGSVYGYTF; CDR3nt: TGTGCCAGCAGTGAGGACGGTAGCGTCTATGGCTACACCTTC; d_gene: NA; j_gene: TRBJ1-2; v_gene: TRBV2; abundance: NA
CDR3aa: CASSYSGGTEAFF; CDR3nt: TGTGCCAGCAGTTACTCAGGCGGGACTGAAGCTTTCTTT; d_gene: NA; j_gene: TRBJ1-1; v_gene: TRBV6-5; abundance: few
CDR3aa: CASSYSTGTYEQYF; CDR3nt: TGTGCCAGCAGTTACTCGACAGGGACCTACGAGCAGTACTTC; d_gene: TRBD1; j_gene: TRBJ2-7; v_gene: TRBV6-2/TRBV6-3; abundance: NA
CDR3aa: CASSLGLAGRSVSHTDTQYF; CDR3nt: TGCGCCAGCAGCTTGGGACTAGCGGGACGGTCTGTGTCTCACACAGATACGCAGTATTTT; d_gene: TRBD2; j_gene: TRBJ2-3; v_gene: TRBV5-1; abundance: once